The 19 T cell receptor beta chains in this list originate from one sample, sequenced in a study of metastatic and nonmetastatic thyroid tumors. Nobody among the patients had been given any treatment before thyroid surgery. TCRdb re-called clones via MiXCR from the PCR reads. The sample contains 15,000 to 20,000 clones, about a third of which appear only once. The sample taken for sequencing was tumor tissue. The source is a female donor with papillary thyroid cancer or a benign thyroid nodule (not recorded which). Some clones in this sample may be carry-over from other donors' samples.

The rearrangement links TRBV7-2 to TRBJ1-6; the match to TRBD1 covers 7 bases. This CDR3 is built from 15 residues. In germline, CDR1 is SGHTA, CDR2 FQGNSA. Trimming took 7 bases from V and 5 from J; bases not matched to a gene: 8. The CDR3 here is CASKRGTEDNSPLHF. CDR3 bases: TGTGCCAGCAAGCGGGGGACAGAAGATAATTCACCCCTCCACTTT. Full variable domain (rest looked up from reference TRBV7-2 and TRBJ1-6): GAGVSQSPSNKVTEKGKDVELRCDPISGHTALYWYRQSLGQGLEFLIYFQGNSAPDKSGLPSDRFSAERTGGSVSTLTIQRTQQEDSAVYLCASKRGTEDNSPLHFGNGTRLTVT.

The chain carries TRBV6-1 and TRBJ2-1; no definite D call. V lost 7 bases and J lost 5, with 9 bases in between. CDR3 size: 12 residues. The V gene's germline CDR1 is MNHNS and CDR2 SASEGT. This CDR3 is CASTLSNNEQFF. The DNA of the CDR3 is TGTGCCAGCACCCTTAGTAACAATGAGCAGTTCTTC.

The genes are TRBV6-1 and TRBJ1-2; D not resolved. This CDR3 spans 14 amino acids. V lost 5 bases and J 5 bases, leaving 15 bases between the germline ends. Per the germline V gene, CDR1 is MNHNS and CDR2 is SASEGT. CDR3 region: CASSPGVLGYGYTF. The CDR3 DNA reads as TGTGCCAGCAGTCCCGGAGTTTTGGGATATGGCTACACCTTC.

V usage is TRBV20-1 and J usage is TRBJ2-7, with 8 positions matching TRBD1. The CDR3 has 15 residues. J gave up 3 bases and V 3 bases, and 10 bases lay outside the gene matches. CDR1 and CDR2 (germline): DFQATT, SNEGSKA (reference sequence). For the CDR3, the DNA is TGCAGTGCTAGGCCCCCGACAGGGGCCGGCTACGAGCAGTACTTC. This translates into CSARPPTGAGYEQYF.

The count of this clone is one. The chain carries TRBV11-3 and TRBJ2-1; tentative D call: TRBD2 (6 bases). There are 12 residues in the CDR3. V was shortened by 5 bases and J by 9 bases, with 11 bases between the two germline ends. From germline, CDR1 is SGHNT and CDR2 YENEEA. This CDR3 is CASSPPGGEQFF. The CDR3 DNA follows: TGTGCCAGCAGCCCCCCCGGGGGTGAGCAGTTCTTC.

The V call is TRBV27, the J call TRBJ2-3, with 10 nucleotides matching TRBD2. CDR3 size: 15 residues. The V gene's germline CDR1 is MNHEY and CDR2 SMNVEV (reference sequence). V was clipped by 1 base and J by 5 bases; unmatched bases: 3. The CDR3 region is CASSLFSGRRDTQYF. CDR3 DNA: TGTGCCAGCAGTTTATTTAGCGGGAGGAGAGATACGCAGTATTTT.

The chain is built from TRBV30 and TRBJ2-2; 7 bases match TRBD2. With V trimmed by 5 bases and J by 4 bases, 4 bases remained unmatched. The CDR3 extends over 13 amino acids. The V gene's germline CDR1 is GTSNPN and CDR2 SVGIG (reference sequence). The CDR3 DNA follows: TGTGCCTGGGGGGAGGGGTTCACCGGGGAGCTGTTTTTT. Protein sequence: CAWGEGFTGELFF.

This clone was found once. The chain recombines TRBV3-1 with TRBJ2-4; TRBD1 agrees at 9 bases. The CDR3 runs 14 residues. The V gene's germline CDR1 is LGHDT and CDR2 YNNKEL (reference sequence). V lost 5 bases, J lost 7 bases, and 6 bases stayed unmatched. For the CDR3, the DNA is TGTGCCAGCAGCAAACAGGGGGCGTTCAACATTCAGTACTTC. Translation gives CASSKQGAFNIQYF. Full variable domain (rest looked up from reference TRBV3-1 and TRBJ2-4): DTAVSQTPKYLVTQMGNDKSIKCEQNLGHDTMYWYKQDSKKFLKIMFSYNNKELIINETVPNRFSPKSPDKAHLNLHINSLELGDSAVYFCASSKQGAFNIQYFGAGTRLSVL.

V gene TRBV5-6 combines with J gene TRBJ2-6; either TRBD1 or TRBD2 may supply D (5 bases each). The CDR3 is made up of 17 amino acids. Deletions cut 7 bases from V and 0 bases from J, with 17 bases between. Germline lookup yields CDR1 SGHDT and CDR2 YYEEEE. For the CDR3, the DNA is TGTGCCAGCGTCGGGGTGGGGCGGATCTCTGGGGCCAACGTCCTGACTTTC. Translating gives CASVGVGRISGANVLTF.

This clone was observed a few times. This chain links TRBV20-1 with TRBJ1-5; D uncertain. CDR1 and CDR2 from the germline V gene are DFQATT and SNEGSKA (reference sequence). The CDR3 runs to 9 residues. The CDR3, as DNA: TGCAGAAAAAGGCAGCCCCAGCATTTT. It encodes CRKRQPQHF.

J is TRBJ2-7 and V is TRBV20-1; no definite D call. This CDR3 comprises 11 residues. Looked up from germline, CDR1 is DFQATT and CDR2 is SNEGSKA (reference sequence). The germline V and J ends were trimmed by 3 bases and 6 bases, with 9 bases remaining between them. The CDR3 reads CSASSPSEQYF. The CDR3 coding sequence is TGCAGTGCTAGTTCCCCATCCGAGCAGTACTTC.

In its sample, this clone ranks as medium-sized (0.01 to 0.1%). CDR3 sequence: CASSVDSHEQYF. In nucleotides, the CDR3 is TGTGCCAGCAGCGTGGACAGCCACGAGCAGTACTTC. V and J are TRBV7-8 and TRBJ2-7, with D perhaps TRBD1 (6 bases). The CDR3 has 12 amino acids. Germline-derived CDR1 and CDR2 are SGHVS and FQNEAQ. The germline V and J ends were trimmed by 5 bases and 5 bases, with 10 bases remaining between them. Supplemented by reference TRBV7-8 and TRBJ2-7, the full variable domain reads GAGVSQSPRYKVAKRGQDVALRCDPISGHVSLFWYQQALGQGPEFLTYFQNEAQLDKSGLPSDRFFAERPEGSVSTLKIQRTQQEDSAVYLCASSVDSHEQYFGPGTRLTVT.

This clone was seen more than once but under ten times. This sequence joins TRBV11-2 and TRBJ2-1, with 8 bases identical to TRBD2. Unmatched junction bases numbered 14, after V lost 10 bases and J lost 9 bases. The germline V gene encodes CDR1 SGHAT and CDR2 FQNNGV. CDR3 length equals 14 residues. CDR3 sequence reads: CATSRGTSIPEQFF. CDR3 in DNA: TGTGCCACCAGTCGCGGGACTAGTATTCCTGAGCAGTTCTTC.

In its sample, this clone was seen once. The chain carries TRBV9 and TRBJ1-1; D unclear. The germline V and J ends were trimmed by 4 bases and 4 bases, with 20 bases remaining between them. Germline CDR1 is SGDLS and CDR2 is YYNGEE. This CDR3 contains 16 residues. CDR3 residues: CASSPSPPGRFTEAFF. DNA of the CDR3: TGTGCCAGCAGCCCGAGCCCCCCCGGACGTTTCACTGAAGCTTTCTTT.

CDR3 bases: TGTGCCAGCAGAATAGCGGGAGGGCCCCACTATGAGCAGTTCTTC. Translated, it gives CASRIAGGPHYEQFF. The chain recombines TRBV11-1 with TRBJ2-1; 11 nucleotides agree with TRBD2. The V and J ends lost 6 bases and 8 bases, in that order; junction bases with no gene match: 9. The CDR3 length is 15 residues. The V gene's germline CDR1 is SGHAT and CDR2 FQDESV (reference sequence).

This clone occurred a few times. The chain uses TRBV29-1 and TRBJ1-1, with TRBD1 matching over 7 bases. The germline V gene encodes CDR1 SQVTM and CDR2 ANQGSEA. CDR3 length: 13 residues. V dropped 6 bases and J dropped 0; count of bases not matched to a gene: 4. CDR3 region: CSVTGQMNTEAFF. The CDR3 DNA is TGCAGCGTGACAGGGCAGATGAACACTGAAGCTTTCTTT.

A word on this clone: The sample contains more than one DNA sequence encoding this CDR3. The V call is TRBV9, the J call TRBJ2-1; 8 positions agree with TRBD2. Germline V lookup: CDR1 SGDLS, CDR2 YYNGEE. After removal of 2 bases from V and 5 bases from J, the junction contained 3 bases not matched to a gene. The CDR3 totals 14 residues. CDR3 loop: CASSVAGGNNEQFF. The CDR3 DNA is TGTGCCAGCAGCGTGGCGGGAGGTAACAATGAGCAGTTCTTC. Full variable domain (outside the CDR3, taken from reference TRBV9 and TRBJ2-1): DSGVTQTPKHLITATGQRVTLRCSPRSGDLSVYWYQQSLDQGLQFLIQYYNGEERAKGNILERFSAQQFPDLHSELNLSSLELGDSALYFCASSVAGGNNEQFFGPGTRLTVL.

In this sample, this clone is medium-sized. This chain joins TRBV30 and TRBJ2-7, with D perhaps assigned TRBD1 or TRBD2 (6 bases each). V lost 3 bases, J lost 5 bases, and 20 bases lay in between. Germline assignment: CDR1 GTSNPN and CDR2 SVGIG (reference sequence). The CDR3 loop spans 15 amino acids. Here the CDR3 DNA reads TGTGCCTGGAGCGACTATCGGGGGCGTCTACACGAGCAGTACTTC. It encodes CAWSDYRGRLHEQYF. The full variable domain, completed using reference TRBV30 and TRBJ2-7, is SQTIHQWPATLVQPVGSPLSLECTVEGTSNPNLYWYRQAAGRGLQLLFYSVGIGQISSEVPQNLSASRPQDRQFILSSKKLLLSDSGFYLCAWSDYRGRLHEQYFGPGTRLTVT.

The genes are TRBV6-1 and TRBJ2-1; D possibly uses TRBD1 or TRBD2 (5 bases each). V gave up 6 bases and J gave up 10 bases, with 22 bases separating them. CDR1 MNHNS and CDR2 SASEGT come from the germline V gene. There are 15 residues in the CDR3. CDR3 in amino acids: CASRQERGPGSEQFF. CDR3 DNA: TGTGCCAGCAGACAGGAAAGAGGGCCGGGTTCGGAGCAGTTCTTC.